These 17 T cell receptor beta chains were all obtained from the same sample, sequenced in a study of vaccination and CD4 T cells after COVID-19. With the Oncomine TCR Beta short-read assay, DNA from cultured CD4+ T cells was sequenced. In TCRdb, the PCR reads were re-called with MiXCR into one record per CDR3 protein. There are several thousand distinct CDR3 sequences in the sample; 47% occur only once, and more than 20% lies in the top ten. No antigens are known for them. The treatment was: 10-day PBMC culture with coronavirus spike peptide pools or control peptides (ViraFEST assay). These CD4+ T cells came from an unexposed donor, sampled before the COVID-19 pandemic (2011-2018). Sequences were obtained from CD4+ T cells from blood, cultured in vitro. These receptors were taken from a human donor in good health.

For this clonotype: A read error may account for a junction end that differs from germline. CDR3 sequence reads: CASSTGTGKLF. The CDR3 DNA follows: TGTGCCAGCAGCACCGGGACAGGGAAACTTTTT. J is TRBJ2-3 and V is TRBV28; TRBD1 aligns across 9 bases. Looked up from germline, CDR1 is MDHEN and CDR2 is SYDVKM. The CDR3 sequence is 11 residues long.

This clonotype was counted a few times. CDR3 sequence: CASSPGRGDSPLHF. CDR3 DNA sequence: TGTGCCAGCAGCCCGGGGAGGGGGGATTCACCCCTCCACTTT. The V gene is TRBV7-8, the J gene TRBJ1-6, with a weak D call TRBD1 (6 bases). In germline, CDR1 is SGHVS, CDR2 FQNEAQ. Between the trimmed V and J ends, which lost 5 bases and 8 bases, there was a span of 13 bases. The CDR3 contains 14 residues.

This clonotype was observed a handful of times. The V and J genes are TRBV20-1 and TRBJ2-7; D gene uncertain. V lost 3 bases and J lost 4, with 13 bases in between. The germline CDR1 and CDR2 sequences are DFQATT and SNEGSKA (reference sequence). The length of the CDR3 is 13 residues. The CDR3 DNA follows: TGCAGTGCTAGGGATGCAGCCAAATACGAGCAGTACTTC. This translates into CSARDAAKYEQYF.

The chain couples TRBV7-2 to TRBJ1-2; D might be TRBD1 (5 bases). Deletions cut 1 base from V and 4 bases from J, with 10 bases between. The V gene's germline CDR1 is SGHTA and CDR2 FQGNSA. This CDR3 is built from 14 residues. CDR3 nucleotides: TGTGCCAGCAGCTTAGGGGGCGCGGGCTATGGCTACACCTTC. Translated, it gives CASSLGGAGYGYTF. The variable domain in full, with the rest retrieved from reference TRBV7-2 and TRBJ1-2, is GAGVSQSPSNKVTEKGKDVELRCDPISGHTALYWYRQSLGQGLEFLIYFQGNSAPDKSGLPSDRFSAERTGGSVSTLTIQRTQQEDSAVYLCASSLGGAGYGYTFGSGTRLTVV.

By sample share, this clonotype is medium-sized. V usage is TRBV15 and J usage is TRBJ2-7, with no clear D. The V end lost 1 base, the J end lost 3 bases, and 7 bases lay between the germline ends. The CDR3 totals 13 residues. Germline CDR1 reads LNHNV; CDR2 reads YYDKDF (reference sequence). The CDR3 DNA is TGTGCCACCAGCAGAGGGCAGCTCTACGAGCAGTACTTC. Translating gives CATSRGQLYEQYF.

The chain recombines TRBV19 with TRBJ2-2; 9 bases are shared with TRBD1. The V and J ends lost 5 bases and 4 bases, in that order; junction bases with no gene match: 2. The CDR3 contains 14 residues. The germline CDR1 and CDR2 sequences are LNHDA and SQIVND (reference sequence). CDR3 region: CASSLGQGTGELFF. In DNA form, the CDR3 reads TGTGCCAGTAGTTTGGGACAGGGCACCGGGGAGCTGTTTTTT.

This clonotype was seen more than once but under ten times. V usage is TRBV20-1 and J usage is TRBJ2-4; TRBD2 agrees at 7 bases. Per the germline V gene, CDR1 is DFQATT and CDR2 is SNEGSKA (reference sequence). With V trimmed by 1 base and J by 0 bases, 9 bases remained unmatched. The CDR3 runs 17 residues. The CDR3 region is CSARASLGGGAKNIQYF. In DNA, the CDR3 is TGCAGTGCTAGAGCCTCCTTGGGGGGGGGAGCCAAAAACATTCAGTACTTC.

The chain uses TRBV7-2 and TRBJ2-7; the match to TRBD2 covers 8 bases. V was clipped by 5 bases and J by 6 bases; unmatched bases: 15. The germline V gene has CDR1 SGHTA and CDR2 FQGNSA. The CDR3 runs to 16 residues. Here the CDR3 DNA reads TGTGCCAGCAGCCCGATCGCTAGCGGGCAAAAACCCGAGCAGTACTTC. Translated: CASSPIASGQKPEQYF.

V usage is TRBV11-3 and J usage is TRBJ1-1; D unclear. Trimming cost V 4 bases and J 4 bases, with 10 bases left between them. Germline CDR1 SGHNT, CDR2 YENEEA. The CDR3 has 13 residues. This CDR3 is CASSSAMGTEAFF. The CDR3 region has the DNA TGTGCCAGCAGCTCAGCGATGGGCACTGAAGCTTTCTTT.

This rearrangement joins TRBV19 to TRBJ1-2; perhaps TRBD1 as D (6 bases). This CDR3 is 15 amino acids long. V lost 3 bases and J 2 bases, leaving 13 bases between the germline ends. Germline V lookup: CDR1 LNHDA, CDR2 SQIVND (reference sequence). The CDR3 DNA is TGTGCCAGTAGTATGGGTTCAGGGGTGAACTATGGCTACACCTTC. Protein: CASSMGSGVNYGYTF.

The chain is built from TRBV21-1 and TRBJ1-5; no DNA check was done on the table's D call, TRBD1. TRBV21-1 counts as a pseudogene. The CDR3 length is 15 residues. CDR3 in DNA: TGTGCCAGCAGCCCAGTGGATCCAGGGAGTCAGCCCCAGCATTTT. Translated, it gives CASSPVDPGSQPQHF.

In regard to this clonotype: One end of the junction varies from germline; a read error may be responsible. The V and J genes are TRBV2 and TRBJ1-6; no reliable D call. The CDR3 extends over 14 amino acids. Germline V gene data show CDR1 as SNHLY and CDR2 as FYNNEI. Here the CDR3 reads CVSSSVYPNSPLHF. Written as DNA, the CDR3 is TGTGTCAGCAGTTCGGTCTATCCCAATTCACCCCTCCACTTT.

This clonotype has just a few counts. The CDR3 nucleotides read TGTGCCAGCGCCCCTCCCCGTCCGGGGGGCCGGCAGCAATCAGAGACCCAGTACTTC. Its translation is CASAPPRPGGRQQSETQYF. This sequence joins TRBV21-1 and TRBJ2-5; the DNA was not compared with TRBD2, the D call given in the table. TRBV21-1 is a pseudogene segment. The length of the CDR3 is 19 residues.

This clonotype was counted between two and nine times. The J gene is TRBJ1-5, the V gene TRBV25-1; the match to TRBD1 covers 7 bases. After removal of 4 bases from V and 3 bases from J, the junction contained 3 bases not matched to a gene. The CDR3 contains 14 residues. Germline values: CDR1 MGHDK, CDR2 SYGVNS. CDR3 nucleotide sequence: TGTGCCAGCAGTGCCACAGGGGCCAATCAGCCCCAGCATTTT. This codes for CASSATGANQPQHF.

This clonotype has only a few counts. The V call is TRBV7-8, the J call TRBJ2-5; D may be TRBD1 or TRBD2 (7 bases each). The CDR3 consists of 16 residues. Deletions cut 4 bases from V and 4 bases from J, with 19 bases between. The germline V gene has CDR1 SGHVS and CDR2 FQNEAQ. The CDR3 loop is CASSYSSRGGTETQYF. The CDR3 region has the DNA TGTGCCAGCAGCTATTCATCCAGGGGGGGTACAGAGACCCAGTACTTC.

The chain uses TRBV7-7 and TRBJ2-2, with 10 bases identical to TRBD2. Germline V lookup: CDR1 SSHAT, CDR2 FNYEAQ (reference sequence). V shed 0 bases, J shed 0 bases, and the junction held 4 bases outside the gene matches. The CDR3 is 18 residues long. CDR3 coding DNA: TGTGCCAGCAGCTTAGCTGGGGGGACTAGCGCGAACACCGGGGAGCTGTTTTTT. It translates to CASSLAGGTSANTGELFF.

This clonotype has only a few counts. This rearrangement joins TRBV5-5 to TRBJ1-6; possibly TRBD1 for D (5 bases). This CDR3 is 15 amino acids long. Germline loops: CDR1 SGHKS, CDR2 YYEKEE (reference sequence). Trimming took 3 bases from V and 6 from J, leaving 13 bases between them. As DNA, the CDR3 is TGTGCCAGCAGCTCCAGAGGGGCATCTAATTCACCCCTCCACTTT. Translating gives CASSSRGASNSPLHF.